The sequence of this T cell receptor (beta chain) was determined in a study of cytomegalovirus exposure and HLA in healthy donors. Study as a whole: Sequencing of some 190 million T cells in an earlier analysis found around 110 million unique TCR beta sequences. Clustering assigned roughly 81% of the 350 to 450 genotyped donors to the Caucasian-associated ancestry cluster.

General study points: HLA-A and HLA-B allele assignments for most subjects were reportedly predicted accurately using TCR beta sequences.

This CDR3 has 16 amino acids. V lost 3 bases to trimming and J lost 2 bases; unmatched junction nucleotides: 3. CDR1 and CDR2 from the germline V gene are LNHDA and SQIVND (reference sequence). The PCR had 60 Vbeta and 13 Jbeta primers. This table comes from immunoSEQ multiplex PCR, and its TCRdb copy is limited to in-frame clones, with some not included. Of about 160,000 clones listed, about three quarters are singletons. In regard to this clone: Its antigen remains unidentified.

The rearrangement links TRBV19 to TRBJ2-1, with 11 bases aligning to TRBD2. The clonotype originates from a woman between 45 and 65 years old in good health and CMV-seropositive. The sequenced sample consisted of PBMCs. CDR3 DNA: TGTGCCAGTAGTATTGGTAGCGGGAGGGCCTACAATGAGCAGTTCTTC. The encoded protein is CASSIGSGRAYNEQFF.